Each of the 5 T cell receptor beta chains below was sequenced from the same sample in a study of T cell responses to AZD1222 COVID-19 vaccine (dated by TCRdb to about 2021). The protocol used for the library was the immunoSEQ multiplex PCR assay. TCRdb obtained this table from immuneACCESS and retained in-frame rearrangements with V and J assigned. These tables miss some clones; where compared with another copy, unresolved V genes account for less than half of the shortfall, and the remainder is unexplained. The sample table lists 150,000 or so clones, around 87% of them with a count of one. Clones ranked in the top ten supply roughly a tenth of the sample. The time point tag for this specimen amounts to: about 28 days (+/-7) after the second vaccine dose. Source: peripheral blood, taken 28 days after the second AZD1222 dose. Receptors originate from an adult who received the AZD1222 COVID-19 vaccine.

Concerning this clone: Other DNA sequences in this sample translate to the same CDR3. This rearrangement joins TRBV20-1 to TRBJ2-7, with D perhaps given as TRBD1 or TRBD2 (5 bases each). Trimming left V 6 bases short and J 5 bases short, with 11 bases between. The CDR3 runs 11 residues. Per germline, CDR1 DFQATT and CDR2 SNEGSKA (reference sequence). CDR3 DNA: TGCAGTGCCGACCGGGGCCACGAGCAGTACTTC. Protein product: CSADRGHEQYF.

This clone was found a few times. The CDR3 spells CASSRTGQNTEAFF. Written as DNA, the CDR3 is TGTGCCAGCAGTCGGACAGGACAGAACACTGAAGCTTTCTTT. The chain employs TRBV6-2 or TRBV6-3 and TRBJ1-1; 7 bases map to TRBD1. The CDR3 extends over 14 amino acids. Losses at the gene ends were 5 bases for V and 1 base for J; bases not matched to a gene: 4. From germline, CDR1 is MNHEY and CDR2 SVGEGT.

The J gene is TRBJ2-7, the V gene TRBV24-1, with 9 bases fitting TRBD1. Germline V gene data show CDR1 as KGHDR and CDR2 as SFDVKD. V lost 0 bases and J lost 1; bases outside the gene matches: 6. This CDR3 spans 17 amino acids. The CDR3 DNA reads as TGTGCCACCAGTGATTTGACCGGGACAGGGATGTCCTACGAGCAGTACTTC. Amino acid sequence: CATSDLTGTGMSYEQYF.

Only one count was recorded for this clone. The chain couples TRBV7-2 to TRBJ2-7; TRBD2 matches 9 bases. J gave up 2 bases and V 1 base, and 3 bases lay outside the gene matches. This CDR3 has 15 residues. Per germline, CDR1 SGHTA and CDR2 FQGNSA. CDR3 nucleotide sequence: TGTGCCAGCAGCTTAGTAAGGACTAGCGCCTACGAGCAGTACTTC. Its protein product is CASSLVRTSAYEQYF.

This chain links TRBV5-1 with TRBJ1-2; D gene uncertain. Trimming cost V 0 bases and J 4 bases, with 10 bases left between them. The CDR3 loop spans 14 amino acids. Germline V gene sequence: CDR1 SGHRS, CDR2 YFSETQ. The CDR3 protein is CASSLAEQIYGYTF. The CDR3 coding sequence is TGCGCCAGCAGCTTGGCCGAACAGATCTATGGCTACACCTTC.